There are a few counts of the clone carrying this T cell receptor (beta chain). Antigen specificity is unknown. These data are taken from a study of blood T cells in healthy people across ages. Study-level results: Higher diversity, along with more naive CD4+ cells, distinguished long-lived donors from aged donors. There was no known CMV status for donors, so expanded clonotype changes were possibly confounded. Observed TCR beta diversity per million T cells went down as age went up. This fall followed a roughly linear course with age.

A J-beta primer mix and a sample-barcoded 5' primer were used in a second PCR of about 6 to 12 cycles. The yield of each sample was at least 3 million CDR3-containing paired-end reads. Using its own MiXCR run on the 5' RACE reads, TCRdb lists one record per CDR3 protein. The top ten hold approximately 15% of the sample, which has 550,000 to 800,000 distinct CDR3 sequences, roughly 32% seen once. The origin of this receptor is a woman over 75 in good health. Sample: blood.

This CDR3 is CASSRPGLGSNQPQHF. DNA for the CDR3: TGTGCCAGCAGTCGCCCTGGGTTGGGAAGCAATCAGCCCCAGCATTTT. The chain carries TRBV28 and TRBJ1-5; D ambiguous. V was shortened by 5 bases and J by 1 base, with 15 bases between the two germline ends. Germline assignment: CDR1 MDHEN and CDR2 SYDVKM. The CDR3 has 16 residues.